Each of the 21 T cell receptor beta chains below was sequenced from the same sample in a study of T cell repertoires in cytomegalovirus infection (dated by TCRdb to about 2019). Sequencing instrument: Illumina HiSeq 1500. TCRdb applied fastp at Q25 and MiXCR to the public reads, then kept only in-frame beta chains. A single entry per CDR3 protein holds the most common genes and DNA from its merged rows. This sample comprises about 310,000 distinct CDR3 sequences, 15% to 20% of them detected only once. About 12% of the sample lies in the top ten. Sequencing used PBMCs. All receptors come from a human donor in good health (CMV status not recorded). Some clones in this sample may be carry-over from other donors' samples.

This clonotype was recorded at least ten times. J is TRBJ2-7 and V is TRBV28; maybe TRBD2 (6 bases). This CDR3 region has 14 residues. V gave up 4 bases and J gave up 2 bases, with 12 bases separating them. CDR1 is MDHEN and CDR2 is SYDVKM in the germline V gene. CDR3 bases: TGTGCCAGCAGTTCCGGGACTCCTGCCTACGAGCAGTACTTC. It encodes CASSSGTPAYEQYF.

Ten or more counts support this clonotype. The CDR3 reads CASSLIWGGTEAFF. For the CDR3, the DNA is TGTGCCAGCAGTTTAATTTGGGGGGGCACTGAAGCTTTCTTT. The chain recombines TRBV12-3 or TRBV12-4 with TRBJ1-1; D perhaps matches TRBD1 (5 bases). The CDR3 contains 14 residues. V was cut by 2 bases and J by 4 bases, with 11 bases left in between.

The table lists this clonotype with a few counts. The chain uses TRBV20-1 and TRBJ2-3; no clear D. This CDR3 has 13 residues. CDR1 and CDR2 (germline): DFQATT, SNEGSKA (reference sequence). Trimming pared 3 bases from V and 1 base from J, leaving 8 bases between. CDR3 sequence: CSARSPRTDTQYF. CDR3 nucleotides: TGCAGTGCTAGGTCCCCACGCACAGATACGCAGTATTTT.

The chain recombines TRBV19 with TRBJ2-3; the D is unclear. The CDR3 is 14 residues long. Germline lookup yields CDR1 LNHDA and CDR2 SQIVND (reference sequence). V lost 8 bases and J lost 5, with 17 bases in between. The CDR3 DNA sequence: TGTGCCAGTTCCCCGATGGCGTGGGGAGATACGCAGTATTTT. It is translated as CASSPMAWGDTQYF.

This clonotype came up many times. One junction end does not reproduce the germline sequence, and a read error may be involved. This chain links TRBV7-7 with TRBJ2-1, with D unclear. The CDR3 is 14 amino acids. Germline values: CDR1 SSHAT, CDR2 FNYEAQ (reference sequence). The CDR3 is CASSPAGTPNEQFF. The DNA for the CDR3 is TGTGCTAGCAGCCCCGCTGGCACCCCCAATGAGCAGTTCTTC.

The rearrangement uses TRBV5-4 and TRBJ2-3, with D perhaps TRBD1 (6 bases). This CDR3 has 15 residues. Germline values: CDR1 SGHNT, CDR2 YYREEE (reference sequence). V was shortened by 2 bases and J by 3 bases, with 13 bases between the two germline ends. The CDR3 region is CASSFQGSRTDTQYF. In DNA, the CDR3 is TGTGCCAGCAGCTTTCAGGGGTCGCGAACAGATACGCAGTATTTT.

This chain links TRBV5-1 with TRBJ2-5; 9 bases are shared with TRBD1. The CDR3 runs to 15 residues. Germline V gives CDR1 SGHRS, CDR2 YFSETQ. The trim removed 0 bases at V and 3 bases at J, leaving 3 bases unmatched. The CDR3 DNA sequence: TGCGCCAGCAGCTTGGGGGACAGGGTTGAAGAGACCCAGTACTTC. This translates into CASSLGDRVEETQYF. The full variable domain, in which reference TRBV5-1 and TRBJ2-5 provide the parts outside the CDR3, is KAGVTQTPRYLIKTRGQQVTLSCSPISGHRSVSWYQQTPGQGLQFLFEYFSETQRNKGNFPGRFSGRQFSNSRSEMNVSTLELGDSALYLCASSLGDRVEETQYFGPGTRLLVL.

This clonotype is a singleton in its sample. One end of the junction fails to match germline, which may point to a read error. J is TRBJ2-7 and V is TRBV7-8, with D unresolved. This CDR3 is built from 13 residues. Per the germline V gene, CDR1 is SGHVS and CDR2 is FQNEAQ. CDR3 in amino acids: CASSLELIYEQCF. The CDR3 DNA sequence: TGTGCCAGCAGCTTAGAGTTAATCTACGAGCAGTGCTTC.

This clonotype was detected many times. V gene TRBV7-2 combines with J gene TRBJ1-2; the match to TRBD1 covers 10 bases. The CDR3 extends over 16 amino acids. Germline V gene sequence: CDR1 SGHTA, CDR2 FQGNSA. The V segment lost 7 bases and the J segment 0 bases; nucleotides outside the gene matches: 8. The CDR3 is CASIRDRGAANYGYTF. CDR3 DNA: TGTGCCAGCATCCGGGACAGGGGTGCAGCTAACTATGGCTACACCTTC.

The chain uses TRBV10-3 and TRBJ2-5; maybe TRBD1 (5 bases). Trimming took 7 bases from V and 5 from J, leaving 14 bases between them. CDR3 length: 13 amino acids. Germline assignment: CDR1 ENHRY and CDR2 SYGVKD. CDR3 bases: TGTGCCATCATGGACAATACCTTGGAGACCCAGTACTTC. Amino acids: CAIMDNTLETQYF.

This clonotype was observed at least ten times. The chain combines TRBV10-1 with TRBJ1-2; 10 bases match TRBD1. The ends lost 6 bases at V and 8 bases at J; junction bases unmatched: 15. Germline CDR1 reads WNHNN; CDR2 reads SYGVQD (reference sequence). CDR3 length: 16 residues. CDR3 in DNA: TGCGCCAGCAGCCGATGGGGACAGGGGCGCGGCGAAGGCTACACCTTC. Protein sequence: CASSRWGQGRGEGYTF.

The V and J genes are TRBV4-3 and TRBJ2-5, with D maybe TRBD1 (5 bases). Trimming cost V 1 base and J 4 bases, with 13 bases left between them. This CDR3 contains 15 residues. The V gene's germline CDR1 is LGHNA and CDR2 YSLEER. The CDR3: CASSQVGRVGETQYF. The CDR3 DNA reads as TGCGCCAGCAGCCAAGTTGGCAGGGTGGGAGAGACCCAGTACTTC.

This clonotype was found a few times. The chain carries TRBV13 and TRBJ2-1, with D tentatively TRBD1 (5 bases). V lost 5 bases and J lost 8, with 25 bases in between. The CDR3 spans 17 residues. Germline V gene sequence: CDR1 PRHDT, CDR2 FYEKMQ (reference sequence). The chain's CDR3 is CASSPPGLTGPRDEQFF. For the CDR3, the DNA is TGTGCCAGCAGCCCACCCGGGTTAACAGGTCCCAGGGATGAGCAGTTCTTC.

This clonotype was recorded at least ten times. The genes are TRBV12-3 or TRBV12-4 and TRBJ1-1, with D perhaps TRBD1 (6 bases). The CDR3 spans 16 residues. V lost 1 base and J lost 6, with 18 bases in between. This CDR3 is CASSLVGSTGNPEAFF. For the CDR3, the DNA is TGTGCCAGCAGTTTAGTGGGATCTACAGGGAATCCTGAAGCTTTCTTT.

This clonotype came up a few times. V is TRBV18 and J is TRBJ2-6; the D gene is possibly TRBD1 (6 bases). The V end lost 3 bases, the J end lost 4 bases, and 13 bases lay between the germline ends. The CDR3 is 16 amino acids. In germline, CDR1 is KGHSH, CDR2 LQKENI. The CDR3 bases are TGTGCCAGCTCACCCCAGACAGGTACCGGGGCCAACGTCCTGACTTTC. As protein: CASSPQTGTGANVLTF.

This clonotype was seen a handful of times. CDR3 protein: CSAAQGMRGHYEQYF. The DNA for the CDR3 is TGCAGTGCAGCACAGGGGATGAGGGGGCACTACGAGCAGTACTTC. The genes are TRBV20-1 and TRBJ2-7, with 7 nucleotides matching TRBD1. V shed 6 bases and J 3 bases; nucleotides not matched to a gene: 14. Germline V gene sequence: CDR1 DFQATT, CDR2 SNEGSKA (reference sequence). The CDR3 contains 15 residues.

The chain combines TRBV4-1 with TRBJ2-5; TRBD2 aligns across 7 bases. After removal of 4 bases from V and 3 bases from J, the junction contained 5 bases not matched to a gene. Germline CDR1 is MGHRA and CDR2 is YSYEKL. This CDR3 spans 14 amino acids. The CDR3, as DNA: TGCGCCAGCAGCCGATTTGCGGGGGAAGAGACCCAGTACTTC. The encoded protein is CASSRFAGEETQYF.

In this sample, this clonotype turned up a few times. The chain joins TRBV7-9 to TRBJ1-6; 8 positions agree with TRBD1. Germline V gives CDR1 SEHNR, CDR2 FQNEAQ (reference sequence). V dropped 6 bases and J dropped 2; count of bases not matched to a gene: 3. The CDR3 runs to 15 residues. In DNA form, the CDR3 reads TGTGCCAGCAGGGAGGGACAGGCCTATAATTCACCCCTCCACTTT. Translation: CASREGQAYNSPLHF.

The gene calls are TRBV28 and TRBJ2-5; TRBD2 agrees at 8 bases. This CDR3 region has 20 residues. V lost 3 bases and J lost 3; bases outside the gene matches: 21. CDR1 and CDR2 (germline): MDHEN, SYDVKM. The CDR3 DNA reads TGTGCCAGCAGTTTGTTCAAGTCGTGGTTAGGGCGGGGGGAAAAAGAGACCCAGTACTTC. It is translated as CASSLFKSWLGRGEKETQYF.

This clonotype was seen a handful of times. The gene calls are TRBV12-3 or TRBV12-4 and TRBJ2-7; 10 positions match TRBD2. The CDR3 has 15 residues. V was pared by 3 bases and J by 2 bases, with 4 bases of the junction left unmatched. The CDR3 here is CASSFPGTSAYEQYF. CDR3 coding DNA: TGTGCCAGCAGTTTTCCCGGGACTAGCGCCTACGAGCAGTACTTC.

Many counts were recorded for this clonotype. The chain employs TRBV7-2 and TRBJ2-7, with 8 bases lining up with TRBD2. Trimming cost V 1 base and J 2 bases; bases outside gene matches: 4. The CDR3 has 15 amino acids. CDR1 and CDR2 from the germline V gene are SGHTA and FQGNSA. CDR3 region: CASSLVAGPTYEQYF. Here the CDR3 DNA reads TGTGCCAGCAGCTTAGTAGCGGGGCCCACCTACGAGCAGTACTTC.